These T cell receptor beta chains were read from a single sample in a study of OX40 agonist ivuxolimab in advanced cancers. Clones were read by immunoSEQ multiplex PCR, and TCRdb kept only the in-frame ones, dropping some. The data hold roughly 89,000 clones, with approximately 86% observed a single time. Source: CD4+ or CD8+ T cells sorted from blood, taken in a trial of the OX40 agonist ivuxolimab. The receptors were gathered from an adult with an advanced solid tumor such as melanoma, head and neck, liver or kidney cancer. CDR3s include the opening cysteine and the closing phenylalanine or tryptophan. A D gene is named only where the DNA matches it firmly. The listing skips clone size in some rows; elsewhere it reads once, few, many or a size class.

CDR3aa	CDR3nt	abundance	j_gene	d_gene	len	v_gene
CASTRQGAQETQYF	TGTGCCAGCACCAGACAGGGGGCCCAAGAGACCCAGTACTTC	once	TRBJ2-5	TRBD1	14	TRBV5-4
CASSSGQGLDGYTF	TGCGCCAGCAGCTCGGGACAGGGTCTGGACGGCTACACCTTC	few	TRBJ1-2	TRBD1	14	TRBV5-1
CASTSGTSETDTQYF	TGTGCCAGTACGAGCGGGACTAGCGAAACAGATACGCAGTATTTT	.	TRBJ2-3	TRBD2	15	TRBV19
CASRWNLNSPLHF	TGTGCCAGCAGGTGGAACCTAAATTCACCCCTCCACTTT	.	TRBJ1-6	.	13	TRBV6-1
CASSVQGSSSYEQYF	TGTGCCAGTAGTGTCCAGGGGTCGAGCTCCTACGAGCAGTACTTC	.	TRBJ2-7	.	15	TRBV19
CAISEFPDDSYGYTF	TGTGCCATCAGTGAATTCCCGGACGACAGCTATGGCTACACCTTC	.	TRBJ1-2	.	15	TRBV10-3
CASSVTDGFSTDTQYF	TGTGCCAGCAGCGTAACCGACGGCTTTAGCACAGATACGCAGTATTTT	.	TRBJ2-3	.	16	TRBV9
CASSPTRSGSYEQYF	TGTGCCAGCAGCCCCACCCGGTCTGGCTCCTACGAGCAGTACTTC	.	TRBJ2-7	.	15	TRBV7-9
CASIRGGANTEAFF	TGTGCCAGCATTCGGGGTGGGGCGAACACTGAAGCTTTCTTT	.	TRBJ1-1	.	14	TRBV6-5
CASSLAGERGQYF	TGTGCCAGCAGCTTAGCGGGAGAACGCGGGCAGTACTTC	.	TRBJ2-7	.	13	TRBV7-2
CAWSVGQSTDTQYF	TGTGCCTGGAGTGTCGGGCAGAGCACAGATACGCAGTATTTT	.	TRBJ2-3	.	14	TRBV30
CASRIRGASNQPQHF	TGTGCCAGCAGGATAAGGGGGGCAAGCAATCAGCCCCAGCATTTT	.	TRBJ1-5	.	15	TRBV27
CASRVLSEQFF	TGTGCCAGCAGAGTCCTCAGTGAGCAGTTCTTC	.	TRBJ2-1	.	11	TRBV25-1
CASSLPTGVTEAFF	TGTGCCAGCAGCCTTCCGACAGGAGTCACTGAAGCTTTCTTT	.	TRBJ1-1	.	14	TRBV2
CASRKGGFGSPLHF	TGTGCCAGTAGGAAAGGGGGCTTCGGTTCACCCCTCCACTTT	.	TRBJ1-6	TRBD1	14	TRBV19
CAWGGIAGLDTQYF	TGTGCCTGGGGGGGCATCGCCGGGTTGGATACGCAGTATTTT	.	TRBJ2-3	.	14	TRBV30
CASSTFGRSYEQYF	TGTGCCAGCAGTACCTTTGGGCGATCCTACGAGCAGTACTTC	.	TRBJ2-7	.	14	TRBV6-6
CSVRQGNTEAFF	TGCAGCGTCCGACAGGGGAACACTGAAGCTTTCTTT	once	TRBJ1-1	TRBD1	12	TRBV29-1
CASSSGGGLNTEAFF	TGCGCCAGCAGCTCCGGGGGAGGGCTGAACACTGAAGCTTTCTTT	.	TRBJ1-1	.	15	TRBV5-1
CAWSHRGPLEQYF	TGTGCCTGGAGTCACCGGGGCCCCCTAGAGCAGTACTTC	.	TRBJ2-7	.	13	TRBV30
CASSAKDRVTDTQYF	TGTGCCAGCAGCGCCAAGGACAGAGTAACAGATACGCAGTATTTT	.	TRBJ2-3	.	15	TRBV9
CASSKYRENGVNQPQHF	TGTGCCAGCAGCAAATACAGGGAGAATGGGGTCAATCAGCCCCAGCATTTT	.	TRBJ1-5	.	17	TRBV21-1
CASSEGKFYEQYF	TGTGCCAGCAGCGAGGGAAAGTTCTACGAGCAGTACTTC	.	TRBJ2-7	.	13	TRBV6-1
CASSLGGQGSSPLHF	TGTGCCAGTAGTCTGGGGGGACAGGGGTCTTCACCCCTCCACTTT	.	TRBJ1-6	TRBD1	15	TRBV19
CASSWQGGKGETQYF	TGTGCCAGCAGTTGGCAGGGTGGTAAAGGAGAGACCCAGTACTTC	.	TRBJ2-5	.	15	TRBV6-5
CASSTGTGQDTQYF	TGTGCCAGCAGCACAGGGACAGGTCAAGATACGCAGTATTTT	once	TRBJ2-3	TRBD1	14	TRBV9
CASSRGGSLITDTQYF	TGTGCCAGCAGCCGTGGCGGGAGCCTTATCACAGATACGCAGTATTTT	.	TRBJ2-3	TRBD2	16	TRBV14
CASTRQGAQSEKLFF	TGTGCCAGCACTAGACAGGGGGCGCAAAGTGAAAAACTGTTTTTT	.	TRBJ1-4	TRBD1	15	TRBV2
CASSIGRIATEAFF	TGTGCCAGTAGTATTGGCAGGATAGCCACTGAAGCTTTCTTT	.	TRBJ1-1	.	14	TRBV19
CASSLGGIGGTEAFF	TGCGCCAGCAGCTTGGGGGGGATAGGGGGGACTGAAGCTTTCTTT	.	TRBJ1-1	.	15	TRBV5-1
CASSGRYASTDTQYF	TGTGCCAGCAGCGGCCGGTACGCTAGCACAGATACGCAGTATTTT	.	TRBJ2-3	.	15	TRBV7-9
CASSELAVGIQYF	TGCGCCAGCAGTGAGCTAGCCGTAGGCATTCAGTACTTC	.	TRBJ2-4	.	13	TRBV10-2
CASSQERTDYGYTF	TGTGCCAGCAGCCAAGAGCGGACGGACTATGGCTACACCTTC	.	TRBJ1-2	.	14	TRBV4-2
CASCLGANTEAFF	TGTGCCAGCTGTCTCGGCGCGAACACTGAAGCTTTCTTT	once	TRBJ1-1	.	13	TRBV6-5
CASRPRQGSSYEQYF	TGTGCCAGCAGACCGAGACAGGGGAGCTCCTACGAGCAGTACTTC	.	TRBJ2-7	TRBD1	15	TRBV6-5
CASSLDSGNYGYTF	TGTGCCAGCAGCTTAGATTCAGGGAACTATGGCTACACCTTC	.	TRBJ1-2	.	14	TRBV13
CASSTGTVAGEQFF	TGTGCCAGCAGCACCGGGACAGTTGCTGGTGAGCAGTTCTTC	.	TRBJ2-1	TRBD1	14	TRBV5-4
CASSQGAGGSTDTQYF	TGTGCCAGCAGCCAAGGTGCGGGAGGTTCCACAGATACGCAGTATTTT	few	TRBJ2-3	TRBD2	16	TRBV4-2
CASSQVALAGPSDYEQYF	TGCGCCAGCAGCCAAGTGGCGCTAGCGGGGCCTTCCGACTACGAGCAGTACTTC	.	TRBJ2-7	TRBD2	18	TRBV4-1
CASSEGLAENTGELFF	TGCGCCAGCAGCGAGGGACTAGCGGAGAACACCGGGGAGCTGTTTTTT	.	TRBJ2-2	TRBD2	16	TRBV5-1
CASSLRGAAYEQYF	TGTGCCAGCAGCTTGAGAGGGGCAGCCTACGAGCAGTACTTC	.	TRBJ2-7	.	14	TRBV5-6
CASSLADGPYEQYF	TGTGCCAGCAGCTTAGCAGACGGACCCTACGAGCAGTACTTC	.	TRBJ2-7	.	14	TRBV11-3
CASSPGQGYYNEQFF	TGTGCCAGCTCACCGGGACAGGGCTACTACAATGAGCAGTTCTTC	.	TRBJ2-1	TRBD1	15	TRBV18
CASSVASTANYGYTF	TGTGCCAGCAGCGTAGCCTCGACAGCCAACTATGGCTACACCTTC	.	TRBJ1-2	.	15	TRBV9
CASSLGAGQNNEQFF	TGTGCCAGCAGCTTGGGGGCGGGACAAAACAATGAGCAGTTCTTC	.	TRBJ2-1	.	15	TRBV7-2